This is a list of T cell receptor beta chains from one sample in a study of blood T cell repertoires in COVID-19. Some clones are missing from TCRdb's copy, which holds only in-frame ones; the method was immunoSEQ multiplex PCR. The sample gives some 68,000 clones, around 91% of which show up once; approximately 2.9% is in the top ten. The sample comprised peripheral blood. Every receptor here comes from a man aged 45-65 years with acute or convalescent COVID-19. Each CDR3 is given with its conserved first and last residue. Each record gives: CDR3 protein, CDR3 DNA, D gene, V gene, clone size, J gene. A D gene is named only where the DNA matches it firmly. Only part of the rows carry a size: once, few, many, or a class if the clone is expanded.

CDR3 protein: CASSYSGQGQPQHF
CDR3 DNA: TGTGCCAGCAGTTACTCTGGCCAGGGTCAGCCCCAGCATTTT
D gene: NA
V gene: TRBV6-6
clone size: NA
J gene: TRBJ1-5

CDR3 protein: CASGPRPGVRTYEQYF
CDR3 DNA: TGTGCCAGCGGCCCCCGGCCAGGCGTCCGTACCTACGAGCAGTACTTC
D gene: NA
V gene: TRBV28
clone size: few
J gene: TRBJ2-7

CDR3 protein: CASSPYGTGGALFGIQYF
CDR3 DNA: TGTGCCAGCTCACCATACGGGACAGGGGGCGCTTTATTCGGCATTCAGTACTTC
D gene: TRBD1
V gene: TRBV18
clone size: NA
J gene: TRBJ2-4

CDR3 protein: CASDPPWGDTEAFF
CDR3 DNA: TGTGCTAGTGACCCGCCTTGGGGGGACACTGAAGCTTTCTTT
D gene: NA
V gene: TRBV12-5
clone size: NA
J gene: TRBJ1-1

CDR3 protein: CASSFEQGSSYNEQFF
CDR3 DNA: TGCGCCAGCAGCTTCGAACAGGGCAGCTCCTACAATGAGCAGTTCTTC
D gene: NA
V gene: TRBV5-1
clone size: once
J gene: TRBJ2-1

CDR3 protein: CASSQTGGYGYTF
CDR3 DNA: TGCGCCAGCAGCCAGACAGGGGGCTATGGCTACACCTTC
D gene: TRBD1
V gene: TRBV5-1
clone size: NA
J gene: TRBJ1-2

CDR3 protein: CASSNGGAGTVNTEAFF
CDR3 DNA: TGCGCCAGCAGCAACGGAGGGGCCGGGACAGTGAACACTGAAGCTTTCTTT
D gene: TRBD1
V gene: TRBV5-1
clone size: NA
J gene: TRBJ1-1

CDR3 protein: CASNRRGGETNTEAFF
CDR3 DNA: TGTGCCAGCAACCGACGGGGGGGAGAGACGAACACTGAAGCTTTCTTT
D gene: NA
V gene: TRBV7-9
clone size: NA
J gene: TRBJ1-1

CDR3 protein: CASILGTADSPLHF
CDR3 DNA: TGTGCCAGCATCCTCGGGACAGCGGATTCACCCCTCCACTTT
D gene: TRBD1
V gene: TRBV28
clone size: NA
J gene: TRBJ1-6

CDR3 protein: CASSQEVGGNNEKLFF
CDR3 DNA: TGCGCCAGCAGCCAAGAGGTTGGGGGGAATAATGAAAAACTGTTTTTT
D gene: NA
V gene: TRBV4-3
clone size: NA
J gene: TRBJ1-4

CDR3 protein: CASSPNLRGYGYTF
CDR3 DNA: TGTGCCAGCAGCCCTAATCTAAGGGGATATGGCTACACCTTC
D gene: NA
V gene: TRBV14
clone size: NA
J gene: TRBJ1-2

CDR3 protein: CASTGQGTSGNTIYF
CDR3 DNA: TGTGCCAGCACTGGACAGGGTACTTCTGGAAACACCATATATTTT
D gene: TRBD1
V gene: TRBV6-5
clone size: NA
J gene: TRBJ1-3

CDR3 protein: CATSGTGNQPQHF
CDR3 DNA: TGTGCCACCAGCGGGACAGGCAATCAGCCCCAGCATTTT
D gene: TRBD1
V gene: TRBV15
clone size: NA
J gene: TRBJ1-5

CDR3 protein: CASSPQGQQETQYF
CDR3 DNA: TGTGCCAGCTCACCACAGGGACAACAAGAGACCCAGTACTTC
D gene: NA
V gene: TRBV18
clone size: NA
J gene: TRBJ2-5

CDR3 protein: CASSVARGGGEQYF
CDR3 DNA: TGTGCCAGCAGCGTAGCGAGGGGAGGGGGCGAGCAGTACTTC
D gene: NA
V gene: TRBV9
clone size: NA
J gene: TRBJ2-7

CDR3 protein: CASSYGGANSPLHF
CDR3 DNA: TGTGCCAGCAGTTATGGAGGGGCTAATTCACCCCTCCACTTT
D gene: NA
V gene: TRBV6-5
clone size: few
J gene: TRBJ1-6

CDR3 protein: CASSIGVGRLEKPQHF
CDR3 DNA: TGTGCCAGTAGTATAGGGGTGGGTAGACTGGAGAAGCCCCAGCATTTT
D gene: NA
V gene: TRBV19
clone size: NA
J gene: TRBJ1-5

CDR3 protein: CASSPGLAGAVDTGELFF
CDR3 DNA: TGTGCCAGCAGCCCCGGACTAGCGGGAGCGGTCGACACCGGGGAGCTGTTTTTT
D gene: TRBD2
V gene: TRBV7-6
clone size: NA
J gene: TRBJ2-2

CDR3 protein: CASSQASDSSTTNEKLFF
CDR3 DNA: TGCGCCAGCAGCCAAGCATCGGACAGTTCGACAACTAATGAAAAACTGTTTTTT
D gene: NA
V gene: TRBV4-1
clone size: NA
J gene: TRBJ1-4

CDR3 protein: CASSLGGFFTDTQYF
CDR3 DNA: TGTGCCAGCAGTTTAGGCGGGTTTTTCACAGATACGCAGTATTTT
D gene: NA
V gene: TRBV28
clone size: once
J gene: TRBJ2-3

CDR3 protein: CASSVADFYNEQFF
CDR3 DNA: TGCGCCAGCAGCGTGGCGGACTTTTACAATGAGCAGTTCTTC
D gene: NA
V gene: TRBV5-1
clone size: NA
J gene: TRBJ2-1

CDR3 protein: CASSARQRQKETQYF
CDR3 DNA: TGTGCCAGCAGCGCCAGACAGAGACAAAAAGAGACCCAGTACTTC
D gene: NA
V gene: TRBV6-5
clone size: NA
J gene: TRBJ2-5

CDR3 protein: CASSPHGGSSGANVLTF
CDR3 DNA: TGTGCCAGCAGCCCTCACGGGGGGTCCTCTGGGGCCAACGTCCTGACTTTC
D gene: TRBD2
V gene: TRBV11-2
clone size: once
J gene: TRBJ2-6

CDR3 protein: CASSPGLAGAYEQYF
CDR3 DNA: TGTGCCAGCAGCCCGGGACTAGCGGGAGCTTATGAGCAGTACTTC
D gene: TRBD2
V gene: TRBV5-4
clone size: NA
J gene: TRBJ2-7

CDR3 protein: CASSLGWGLAGAGELFF
CDR3 DNA: TGTGCCAGCAGCTTAGGGTGGGGACTAGCGGGAGCCGGGGAGCTGTTTTTT
D gene: TRBD2
V gene: TRBV7-2
clone size: NA
J gene: TRBJ2-2

CDR3 protein: CASSLAGLAVPTGELFF
CDR3 DNA: TGTGCCAGCAGCTTGGCGGGACTAGCGGTCCCAACCGGGGAGCTGTTTTTT
D gene: TRBD2
V gene: TRBV5-8
clone size: NA
J gene: TRBJ2-2

CDR3 protein: CASSQDTMSSYNEQFF
CDR3 DNA: TGTGCCAGCAGCCAAGATACCATGAGCTCCTACAATGAGCAGTTCTTC
D gene: NA
V gene: TRBV3-1/TRBV3-2
clone size: NA
J gene: TRBJ2-1

CDR3 protein: CASSADQETQYF
CDR3 DNA: TGTGCCAGCAGCGCAGACCAAGAGACCCAGTACTTC
D gene: NA
V gene: TRBV3-1/TRBV3-2
clone size: NA
J gene: TRBJ2-5

CDR3 protein: CASSAGTSGSKQFF
CDR3 DNA: TGTGCCAGCAGCGCCGGGACTAGCGGCAGTAAGCAGTTCTTC
D gene: TRBD2
V gene: TRBV7-8
clone size: NA
J gene: TRBJ2-1

CDR3 protein: CASSEQGGGMQPQHF
CDR3 DNA: TGTGCCAGCAGTGAACAGGGAGGGGGGATGCAGCCCCAGCATTTT
D gene: NA
V gene: TRBV6-1
clone size: NA
J gene: TRBJ1-5

CDR3 protein: CATSRGLAGDSNTGELFF
CDR3 DNA: TGTGCCACCAGCAGGGGACTAGCGGGAGACTCGAACACCGGGGAGCTGTTTTTT
D gene: TRBD2
V gene: TRBV15
clone size: NA
J gene: TRBJ2-2

CDR3 protein: CASSPLGVDEKLFF
CDR3 DNA: TGTGCCAGCTCACCGCTAGGGGTCGATGAAAAACTGTTTTTT
D gene: NA
V gene: TRBV18
clone size: NA
J gene: TRBJ1-4

CDR3 protein: CASSHYTRDSLCYGYTF
CDR3 DNA: TGCGCCAGCAGTCACTACACCCGGGACAGCCTATGCTATGGCTACACCTTC
D gene: TRBD1
V gene: TRBV23-1
clone size: NA
J gene: TRBJ1-2

CDR3 protein: CASSLSPQGTRLPYGYTF
CDR3 DNA: TGTGCCAGCAGTTTAAGCCCGCAGGGAACGCGCCTACCGTATGGCTACACCTTC
D gene: NA
V gene: TRBV27
clone size: NA
J gene: TRBJ1-2

CDR3 protein: CASTVTGENTDTQYF
CDR3 DNA: TGTGCCAGCACCGTGACAGGGGAAAACACAGATACGCAGTATTTT
D gene: TRBD1
V gene: TRBV11-3
clone size: NA
J gene: TRBJ2-3

CDR3 protein: CASSPRLAETQYF
CDR3 DNA: TGTGCCAGCAGCCCAAGACTAGCGGAGACCCAGTACTTC
D gene: TRBD2
V gene: TRBV14
clone size: NA
J gene: TRBJ2-5

CDR3 protein: CATGGLGSADTQYF
CDR3 DNA: TGTGCCACCGGCGGACTAGGGAGCGCAGATACGCAGTATTTT
D gene: TRBD2
V gene: TRBV24-1
clone size: few
J gene: TRBJ2-3

CDR3 protein: CASSTPGQLSYNEQFF
CDR3 DNA: TGTGCCAGTAGTACCCCGGGACAGCTCTCCTACAATGAGCAGTTCTTC
D gene: TRBD1
V gene: TRBV19
clone size: NA
J gene: TRBJ2-1

CDR3 protein: CASSLEFTEAFF
CDR3 DNA: TGTGCCAGCAGTTTGGAGTTCACTGAAGCTTTCTTT
D gene: NA
V gene: TRBV28
clone size: NA
J gene: TRBJ1-1

CDR3 protein: CASGGQSSNQPQHF
CDR3 DNA: TGTGCCAGCGGGGGACAGAGTAGCAATCAGCCCCAGCATTTT
D gene: TRBD1
V gene: TRBV7-9
clone size: NA
J gene: TRBJ1-5

CDR3 protein: CASSRTRGEKLFF
CDR3 DNA: TGTGCCAGCAGCCGAACCCGGGGTGAAAAACTGTTTTTT
D gene: NA
V gene: TRBV28
clone size: NA
J gene: TRBJ1-4

CDR3 protein: CASSQPQRETSPSTDTQYF
CDR3 DNA: TGTGCCAGCAGCCAACCTCAGCGGGAGACTAGCCCTAGCACAGATACGCAGTATTTT
D gene: TRBD2
V gene: TRBV3-1/TRBV3-2
clone size: NA
J gene: TRBJ2-3

CDR3 protein: CASSPWTRGTGELFF
CDR3 DNA: TGTGCCAGCAGTCCGTGGACTAGGGGGACCGGGGAGCTGTTTTTT
D gene: NA
V gene: TRBV6-5
clone size: NA
J gene: TRBJ2-2

CDR3 protein: CASSATGGLGTDTQYF
CDR3 DNA: TGCGCCAGCAGCGCAACAGGGGGATTAGGCACAGATACGCAGTATTTT
D gene: TRBD1
V gene: TRBV5-1
clone size: NA
J gene: TRBJ2-3

CDR3 protein: CATSRAGGPYNEQFF
CDR3 DNA: TGTGCCACCAGCAGAGCGGGAGGGCCTTACAATGAGCAGTTCTTC
D gene: TRBD2
V gene: TRBV15
clone size: few
J gene: TRBJ2-1

CDR3 protein: CASSLSRVQGGGYTF
CDR3 DNA: TGTGCCAGCAGCTTATCCCGGGTCCAAGGGGGAGGCTACACCTTC
D gene: NA
V gene: TRBV11-2
clone size: NA
J gene: TRBJ1-2

CDR3 protein: CASSIGLGSDTNTEAFF
CDR3 DNA: TGTGCCAGCAGCATCGGCCTAGGATCGGACACGAACACTGAAGCTTTCTTT
D gene: NA
V gene: TRBV7-9
clone size: NA
J gene: TRBJ1-1

CDR3 protein: CASSKQNNQPQHF
CDR3 DNA: TGTGCCAGCAGTAAACAGAACAATCAGCCCCAGCATTTT
D gene: NA
V gene: TRBV7-2
clone size: NA
J gene: TRBJ1-5

CDR3 protein: CATGQLLANYGYTF
CDR3 DNA: TGTGCCACAGGACAGTTGTTAGCTAACTATGGCTACACCTTC
D gene: NA
V gene: TRBV28
clone size: NA
J gene: TRBJ1-2

CDR3 protein: CASRRTAASGNTIYF
CDR3 DNA: TGTGCCAGCAGACGGACAGCCGCATCTGGAAACACCATATATTTT
D gene: NA
V gene: TRBV28
clone size: once
J gene: TRBJ1-3

CDR3 protein: CATSRGSGEANYGYTF
CDR3 DNA: TGTGCCACCAGCAGAGGGTCAGGGGAAGCTAACTATGGCTACACCTTC
D gene: NA
V gene: TRBV15
clone size: NA
J gene: TRBJ1-2

CDR3 protein: CASSQVVRKQGRANYGYTF
CDR3 DNA: TGCGCCAGCAGCCAAGTAGTAAGGAAGCAGGGTCGAGCTAACTATGGCTACACCTTC
D gene: NA
V gene: TRBV4-1
clone size: once
J gene: TRBJ1-2

CDR3 protein: CASSLLAVSVSPLHF
CDR3 DNA: TGTGCCAGCAGTTTATTAGCGGTATCGGTTTCACCCCTCCACTTT
D gene: NA
V gene: TRBV27
clone size: NA
J gene: TRBJ1-6

CDR3 protein: CASSPGMSSADTQYF
CDR3 DNA: TGTGCCAGCAGCCCAGGGATGTCCAGCGCAGATACGCAGTATTTT
D gene: NA
V gene: TRBV6-5
clone size: NA
J gene: TRBJ2-3

CDR3 protein: CASSQAGVGAVLFF
CDR3 DNA: TGTGCCAGCAGCCAAGCGGGCGTTGGGGCAGTTTTGTTCTTC
D gene: NA
V gene: TRBV3-1/TRBV3-2
clone size: NA
J gene: TRBJ2-1

CDR3 protein: CASSSVSVTSRDTQYF
CDR3 DNA: TGTGCCAGCAGTTCCGTTAGCGTTACTTCCAGAGATACGCAGTATTTT
D gene: NA
V gene: TRBV6-5
clone size: NA
J gene: TRBJ2-3

CDR3 protein: CASSEQGHYGYTF
CDR3 DNA: TGTGCCAGCAGCGAACAGGGACACTATGGCTACACCTTC
D gene: NA
V gene: TRBV11-2
clone size: NA
J gene: TRBJ1-2

CDR3 protein: CASRSDRDNEKLFF
CDR3 DNA: TGTGCCAGCAGATCCGACAGGGATAATGAAAAACTGTTTTTT
D gene: TRBD1
V gene: TRBV2
clone size: NA
J gene: TRBJ1-4

CDR3 protein: CASSWTENTEAFF
CDR3 DNA: TGTGCCAGCAGTTGGACAGAGAACACTGAAGCTTTCTTT
D gene: NA
V gene: TRBV25-1
clone size: NA
J gene: TRBJ1-1

CDR3 protein: CASSYRTQGGSPLHF
CDR3 DNA: TGTGCCAGCAGTTACCGAACCCAGGGGGGATCACCCCTCCACTTT
D gene: TRBD1
V gene: TRBV6-5
clone size: NA
J gene: TRBJ1-6